The sequence of this TCR beta chain was determined in a study of blood T cells in healthy people across ages. This clonotype was counted once. What it binds is not known. Using a J-beta primer mix together with a sample-barcoded 5' primer, a second PCR was run for roughly 7 to 11 cycles. Every sample produced at least 2.5 million CDR3-containing paired-end reads. TCRdb re-called the 5' RACE reads with MiXCR, one entry per CDR3 protein. The sample lists about 1.8 million distinct CDR3 sequences, just under 50% occurring once. The V and J ends lost 6 bases and 3 bases respectively, with 12 bases between them. There are 14 residues in the CDR3. Germline V CDR1 and CDR2: MNHEY, SVGAGI. Study-level findings and limits: More naive CD4+ cells and higher diversity were found in long-lived than in aged donors.

This sequence originates from a woman aged 40 to 50 in good health. This chain connects TRBV6-5 to TRBJ1-5; D not resolved. Material for sequencing was blood. The CDR3 loop reads CASRRTGTNQPQHF. The CDR3 nucleotides are TGTGCCAGCAGAAGGACCGGTACCAATCAGCCCCAGCATTTT.